This T cell receptor beta chain was sequenced during a study of shared clonotypes between healthy human individuals. Genomic DNA from each subset was divided evenly over several immunoSEQ plates. TCRdb's copy holds only in-frame clones and misses some; the assay was immunoSEQ multiplex PCR. The sample shows roughly 1,600,000 clones, 98% of them seen only once. The CDR3 is made up of 12 amino acids. CDR1 is MDHEN, CDR2 SYDVKM, per germline. V gave up 8 bases and J gave up 7 bases; unmatched junction bases: 8. Notes on this clone: Antigen specificity is unknown.

General study findings and limits: Across a handful of donors, naive CD4 shared around 5%, naive CD8 more than 3%, memory CD4 more than 2%, memory CD8 roughly 0.37%.

This TCR was recovered from a young man in good health. The rearrangement joins TRBV28 to TRBJ2-7; 7 bases fit TRBD1. The specimen was naive CD4+ T cells sorted from blood. Subset specified: CD45RA+ positively selected. The CDR3 protein is CASRDRVREQYF. The CDR3 DNA is TGTGCCAGCCGTGACAGGGTGAGGGAGCAGTACTTC.